This T cell receptor (beta chain) was observed in a study of T cell responses to AZD1222 COVID-19 vaccine. Study-level findings and limits: Without day 14 samples, only post-peak T cell repertoires were studied. Baseline testing showed seropositivity in only a handful of AZD1222 recipients.

Remarks on this clone: Its matching antigen is unknown.

The assay was immunoSEQ multiplex PCR, and TCRdb's table has in-frame clones only and misses some. The table records about 120,000 clones, over 75% of them present only once. This CDR3 comprises 15 residues. V lost 0 bases and J 4 bases, leaving 12 bases between the germline ends. Germline lookup yields CDR1 LGHNA and CDR2 YSLEER. The material sequenced was peripheral blood, taken on day 0 of AZD1222 vaccination. V is TRBV4-3 and J is TRBJ1-2, with unresolved D. This sequence originates from an adult in good health. The CDR3 here is CASSQDLLQLYGYTF. CDR3 sequence (DNA): TGCGCCAGCAGCCAAGATCTTCTACAGCTCTATGGCTACACCTTC.